One sample yielded the 23 T cell receptor beta chains listed below, sequenced in a study of sequential checkpoint blockade in melanoma. Indicated treatment: randomized to nivolumab then ipilimumab (arm A) or the reverse (arm B). Profiling relied on immunoSEQ multiplex PCR, and the TCRdb table lists in-frame clones only, not all of them. Of roughly 9,200 clones listed, 23% are singletons. The sample here was tumor tissue (inferred from file names), taken from a patient given nivolumab and ipilimumab in sequence. The receptors were gathered from a human donor with melanoma.

Ten or more counts support this clone. V and J are TRBV23-1 and TRBJ2-7, with D possibly TRBD2 on 7 matching bases. TRBV23-1 is classed as an ORF, of uncertain function. The CDR3 runs 15 residues. The ends were cut back, 6 bases at V and 3 bases at J, with 18 bases in the middle. CDR3 in amino acids: CASSQVGASGYEQYF. In nucleotides, the CDR3 is TGCGCCAGCAGCCAGGTGGGGGCTAGCGGCTACGAGCAGTACTTC.

The chain employs TRBV4-1 and TRBJ2-3, with 10 bases matching TRBD2. This CDR3 contains 16 residues. Germline values: CDR1 MGHRA, CDR2 YSYEKL. The junction had 4 bases not matched to a gene; V was cut back by 3 bases and J by 1 base. CDR3 DNA: TGCGCCAGCAGCCAGGGCGGGACTAGCGGCACAGATACGCAGTATTTT. Its translation is CASSQGGTSGTDTQYF.

V and J are TRBV30 and TRBJ2-3, with D tentatively TRBD2 (5 bases). The CDR3 contains 11 residues. Trimming shortened V by 5 bases and J by 4 bases, and 7 bases separated the two germline ends. The V gene's germline CDR1 is GTSNPN and CDR2 SVGIG (reference sequence). The CDR3 sequence is CAWERADTQYF. The CDR3, as DNA: TGTGCCTGGGAGAGGGCAGATACGCAGTATTTT.

This sequence joins TRBV19 and TRBJ2-3; TRBD2 matches 7 bases. The CDR3 is 18 residues long. V lost 4 bases and J lost 2; bases outside the gene matches: 15. Germline CDR1 and CDR2: LNHDA and SQIVND (reference sequence). CDR3 sequence reads: CASSTPLMGGGFTDTQYF. The CDR3 region has the DNA TGTGCCAGTAGTACCCCTCTGATGGGCGGGGGTTTCACAGATACGCAGTATTTT.

In its sample, this clone was seen a few times. The chain has TRBV11-3 and TRBJ1-2, with 12 bases fitting TRBD1. The CDR3 consists of 16 residues. Germline CDR1 SGHNT, CDR2 YENEEA. V lost 6 bases to trimming and J lost 0 bases; unmatched junction nucleotides: 5. The DNA of the CDR3 is TGTGCCAGCAGAAAGGGACAGGGGGCCACTAACTATGGCTACACCTTC. Protein product: CASRKGQGATNYGYTF.

The rearrangement links TRBV6-8 to TRBJ2-7; maybe TRBD2 (6 bases). Germline V gene lookup returns CDR1 MNHGY and CDR2 SAAAGT. This CDR3 region has 13 residues. V dropped 6 bases and J dropped 5 bases, with 14 bases sitting between them. CDR3 amino acids: CASRQTRSHEQYF. CDR3 bases: TGTGCCAGCAGACAGACTAGGTCCCACGAGCAGTACTTC.

The chain recombines TRBV11-3 with TRBJ2-7; D is perhaps TRBD2 (5 bases). The CDR3 spans 14 residues. Between the trimmed V and J ends, which lost 5 bases and 2 bases, there was a span of 13 bases. CDR1 and CDR2 from the germline V gene are SGHNT and YENEEA. CDR3 loop: CASSGRAEPYEQYF. The CDR3 DNA reads TGTGCCAGCAGCGGGCGGGCGGAGCCCTACGAGCAGTACTTC.

This clone was observed a handful of times. The chain recombines TRBV6-1 with TRBJ1-2, with D perhaps matching TRBD1 (6 bases). CDR3 length: 14 residues. Between the trimmed V and J ends, which lost 0 bases and 5 bases, there was a span of 10 bases. The germline CDR1 and CDR2 sequences are MNHNS and SASEGT. CDR3: CASSEAGGSYGYTF. The CDR3 DNA is TGTGCCAGCAGTGAAGCAGGGGGATCTTATGGCTACACCTTC.

This clone was counted a few times. This chain uses TRBV5-1 with TRBJ1-2; D is uncertain. V shed 0 bases and J shed 3 bases, with 9 bases lying between them. In germline, CDR1 is SGHRS, CDR2 YFSETQ. The CDR3 is made up of 14 amino acids. CDR3 nucleotides: TGCGCCAGCAGCTTGGGACTGCTGGACTATGGCTACACCTTC. Amino acids: CASSLGLLDYGYTF.

The chain uses TRBV18 and TRBJ2-2; D ambiguous. From germline, CDR1 is KGHSH and CDR2 LQKENI. The CDR3 consists of 14 residues. V was pared by 6 bases and J by 1 base, with 9 bases between. CDR3 sequence reads: CASSGTQNTGELFF. CDR3 coding DNA: TGTGCCAGCTCCGGAACACAGAACACCGGGGAGCTGTTTTTT.

V gene TRBV10-2 combines with J gene TRBJ2-7; TRBD2 matches at 7 bases. The germline gives CDR1 WSHSY, CDR2 SAAADI. This CDR3 contains 15 residues. Trimming at V came to 5 bases and at J to 2 bases, leaving 9 bases not matched to a gene. The DNA of the CDR3 is TGCGCCAGCAGTACCAGCGGGACCCATCCCTACGAGCAGTACTTC. The encoded protein is CASSTSGTHPYEQYF.

Judged by abundance, this clone is medium-sized. V and J are TRBV6-8 and TRBJ1-5, with D perhaps matching TRBD1 (6 bases). V was shortened by 5 bases and J by 4 bases, with 15 bases between the two germline ends. The germline V gene encodes CDR1 MNHGY and CDR2 SAAAGT. The CDR3 runs 15 residues. This chain's CDR3 is CASSRNRESNQPQHF. The CDR3 bases are TGTGCCAGCAGTCGAAACAGGGAGTCGAATCAGCCCCAGCATTTT.

This clone was found a few times. The V and J genes are TRBV15 and TRBJ1-5; D gene uncertain. The CDR3 totals 15 residues. V gave up 0 bases and J gave up 4 bases, with 10 bases separating them. In germline, CDR1 is LNHNV, CDR2 YYDKDF (reference sequence). The CDR3 sequence: CATSRDLAPNQPQHF. CDR3 DNA sequence: TGTGCCACCAGCAGAGATCTAGCCCCAAATCAGCCCCAGCATTTT.

This clone was detected a few times. V is TRBV6-8 and J is TRBJ2-6, with D unclear. This CDR3 has 15 residues. In germline, CDR1 is MNHGY, CDR2 SAAAGT. Between the trimmed V and J ends, which lost 6 bases and 1 base, there was a span of 10 bases. The CDR3 region has the DNA TGTGCCAGCAGCATCGACCTGTCTGGGGCCAACGTCCTGACTTTC. Its translation: CASSIDLSGANVLTF.

This clone was found a few times. The rearrangement joins TRBV11-3 to TRBJ2-1; D remains ambiguous. Germline lookup yields CDR1 SGHNT and CDR2 YENEEA. The CDR3 is 15 residues long. With 3 bases removed from V and 0 bases from J, the gap between germline ends came to 9 bases. This CDR3 reads CASSLKGISYNEQFF. The CDR3 coding sequence is TGTGCCAGCAGCTTGAAAGGGATCTCCTACAATGAGCAGTTCTTC.

By share of the sample, this clone is medium-sized (0.01 to 0.1%). This chain joins TRBV6-8 and TRBJ2-5; maybe TRBD1 (5 bases). Trimming cost V 7 bases and J 1 base, with 10 bases left between them. Germline lookup yields CDR1 MNHGY and CDR2 SAAAGT. This CDR3 contains 13 residues. The CDR3 protein is CASKFRAQETQYF. The CDR3 nucleotides are TGTGCCAGCAAATTCAGGGCCCAAGAGACCCAGTACTTC.

In this sample, this clone is medium-sized. The chain has TRBV16 and TRBJ2-5; D possibly uses TRBD1 or TRBD2 (5 bases each). Per germline, CDR1 KGHSY and CDR2 FQNENV. The germline V and J ends were trimmed by 4 bases and 3 bases, with 12 bases remaining between them. This CDR3 has 14 amino acids. Here the CDR3 reads CASSRSGTKETQYF. Here the CDR3 DNA reads TGTGCCAGCAGCCGCTCCGGGACCAAAGAGACCCAGTACTTC.

A few counts support this clone. The gene calls are TRBV19 and TRBJ2-2, with D unresolved. Trimming shortened V by 4 bases and J by 4 bases, and 10 bases separated the two germline ends. This CDR3 contains 14 residues. Germline loops: CDR1 LNHDA, CDR2 SQIVND (reference sequence). The CDR3: CASSNSLFTGELFF. CDR3 nucleotide sequence: TGTGCCAGTAGTAACAGCCTCTTCACCGGGGAGCTGTTTTTT.

V and J are TRBV6-8 and TRBJ2-1; no reliable D call. CDR3 length: 14 amino acids. Trimming left V 7 bases short and J 6 bases short, with 16 bases between. Germline V gene lookup returns CDR1 MNHGY and CDR2 SAAAGT. CDR3 sequence reads: CASIQRVSGNEQFF. CDR3 nucleotides: TGTGCCAGCATCCAACGGGTTTCCGGCAATGAGCAGTTCTTC.

In this sample, this clone turned up a few times. CDR3 residues: CASIGTGQGEQYF. DNA for the CDR3: TGTGCCAGCATCGGGACAGGGCAGGGCGAGCAGTACTTC. The V call is TRBV6-8, the J call TRBJ2-7; 9 bases match TRBD1. Germline-derived CDR1 and CDR2 are MNHGY and SAAAGT. Trimming removed 7 bases from V and 6 bases from J; junction bases left unmatched: 7. The CDR3 contains 13 residues.

This clone was detected once. The gene calls are TRBV29-1 and TRBJ1-2, with 7 bases aligning to TRBD1. Germline V gives CDR1 SQVTM, CDR2 ANQGSEA. V lost 2 bases to trimming and J lost 3 bases; unmatched junction nucleotides: 6. This CDR3 comprises 14 residues. The CDR3 loop is CSVEYPGTDYGYTF. The CDR3, as DNA: TGCAGCGTTGAATACCCAGGGACAGACTATGGCTACACCTTC.

J is TRBJ2-7 and V is TRBV19, with 11 bases matching TRBD1. Germline CDR1 reads LNHDA; CDR2 reads SQIVND (reference sequence). CDR3 length equals 14 residues. V lost 7 bases, J lost 6 bases, and 8 bases stayed unmatched. The CDR3 here is CASIGTGGPGEQYF. In nucleotides, the CDR3 is TGTGCCAGTATCGGGACAGGGGGGCCTGGCGAGCAGTACTTC.

This clone was detected a few times. The chain combines TRBV11-3 with TRBJ2-2; TRBD1 aligns across 7 bases. Germline CDR1 is SGHNT and CDR2 is YENEEA. The V and J ends lost 5 bases and 4 bases, in that order; junction bases with no gene match: 10. CDR3 size: 16 residues. CDR3 DNA: TGTGCCAGCAGCGCTGGACAGGTACGGAGCACCGGGGAGCTGTTTTTT. Its protein product is CASSAGQVRSTGELFF.